These 8 T cell receptor beta chains were sequenced from one sample in a study of response to subunit inactivated influenza vaccine. Using its own MiXCR run on the RT-PCR reads, TCRdb lists one record per CDR3 protein. The sample carries 300,000 to 350,000 distinct CDR3 sequences, 20% to 25% recorded once. The source material was PBMCs from blood, sampled roughly 20 months after vaccination. These receptor sequences come from a man between 50 and 69 years old who received an inactivated influenza vaccine.

The table lists this clonotype with a few counts. The rearrangement uses TRBV7-9 and TRBJ1-5; tentatively, D is TRBD1 (5 bases). Germline CDR1 reads SEHNR; CDR2 reads FQNEAQ (reference sequence). The CDR3 totals 17 residues. V was shortened by 1 base and J by 10 bases, with 23 bases between the two germline ends. CDR3 sequence: CASSLGTGTTLSNPQHF. CDR3 sequence (DNA): TGTGCCAGCAGCTTAGGGACCGGGACCACCCTCTCCAACCCCCAGCATTTT.

The chain has TRBV5-5 and TRBJ2-2; 9 bases align to TRBD1. The ends lost 0 bases at V and 6 bases at J; junction bases unmatched: 3. This CDR3 region has 15 residues. The V gene's germline CDR1 is SGHKS and CDR2 YYEKEE (reference sequence). The CDR3 sequence: CASSLAGTGSGELFF. The CDR3 region has the DNA TGTGCCAGCAGCTTGGCTGGGACAGGGTCCGGGGAGCTGTTTTTT.

This clonotype occurred many times. CDR3 residues: CASSLDGYGNQPQHF. CDR3 in DNA: TGTGCCAGCAGCTTAGATGGGTATGGTAATCAGCCCCAGCATTTT. The V call is TRBV7-2, the J call TRBJ1-5; D is undetermined. Germline lookup yields CDR1 SGHTA and CDR2 FQGNSA. V lost 1 base, J lost 4 bases, and 11 bases lay in between. The length of the CDR3 is 15 residues.

Written as DNA, the CDR3 is TGTGCCAGCAGTTACCTTCCCCTACTAGCGACAGTCCGGAACACTGAAGCTTTCTTT. Translated, it gives CASSYLPLLATVRNTEAFF. The chain is built from TRBV12-3 or TRBV12-4 and TRBJ1-1; D perhaps matches TRBD1 (5 bases). The V and J ends lost 4 bases and 1 base respectively, with 25 bases between them. This CDR3 has 19 amino acids.

The chain is built from TRBV27 and TRBJ2-2; the D is unclear. Germline V gives CDR1 MNHEY, CDR2 SMNVEV (reference sequence). V lost 3 bases, J lost 1 base, and 12 bases lay in between. There are 16 residues in the CDR3. The CDR3 sequence is CASSLLVGENTGELFF. The CDR3 coding sequence is TGTGCCAGCAGTTTGCTTGTGGGCGAGAACACCGGGGAGCTGTTTTTT.

This chain links TRBV6-5 with TRBJ2-7; 8 bases are a match to TRBD1. V dropped 6 bases and J dropped 6; count of bases not matched to a gene: 4. The CDR3 loop spans 12 amino acids. The germline CDR1 and CDR2 sequences are MNHEY and SVGAGI. The CDR3 here is CASSRTGFEQYF. The CDR3 coding sequence is TGTGCCAGCAGCCGGACAGGGTTCGAGCAGTACTTC.

The chain couples TRBV29-1 to TRBJ2-7; a possible D gene is TRBD1 (6 bases). The germline CDR1 and CDR2 sequences are SQVTM and ANQGSEA. The CDR3 is 13 amino acids. The V gene lost 7 bases and the J gene lost 2 bases, with 15 bases spanning the gap. The CDR3 sequence: CSENWDNTYEQYF. The CDR3 region has the DNA TGCAGCGAGAACTGGGACAACACCTACGAGCAGTACTTC.

This clonotype was observed a handful of times. The chain recombines TRBV7-2 with TRBJ2-5, with TRBD2 as a possible D gene (6 bases). The CDR3 has 14 residues. The V end lost 1 base, the J end lost 6 bases, and 12 bases lay between the germline ends. Germline values: CDR1 SGHTA, CDR2 FQGNSA. The CDR3, as DNA: TGTGCCAGCAGCTTAGGCGGGGCACAAAAGACCCAGTACTTC. Its protein product is CASSLGGAQKTQYF.